Shown below are 22 T cell receptor beta chains from a single sample sequenced in a study of cytomegalovirus exposure and HLA in healthy donors (dated by TCRdb to 2015 to 2018). Library prep was done by the immunoSEQ multiplex PCR assay. For the multiplex PCR, a mixture combining 60 forward primers for TCR Vbeta segments and 13 reverse primers for TCR Jbeta segments was used. The source is immuneACCESS, and TCRdb retained only in-frame sequences with V and J called. Part of the clones is not carried over; for the studies checked, unresolved V genes explain less than half of this, and the remainder is unexplained. The sample yields 100,000 to 150,000 clones; approximately 83% were counted once. Around 3.5% of the sample comes from the top ten. Specimen: PBMCs. These receptors originate from a woman between 40 and 50 years old in good health and CMV-seropositive.

This clone was picked up a small number of times. The chain employs TRBV6-6 and TRBJ1-1, with D possibly TRBD1 on 6 matching bases. V lost 7 bases, J lost 6 bases, and 9 bases lay in between. The CDR3 extends over 11 amino acids. The germline gives CDR1 MNHNY, CDR2 SVGAGI (reference sequence). The CDR3 spells CASTGGPEAFF. The CDR3 DNA reads TGTGCCAGCACCGGGGGGCCTGAAGCTTTCTTT.

This clone was counted between two and nine times. V and J are TRBV9 and TRBJ1-2; 7 bases agree with TRBD1. Germline V gene data show CDR1 as SGDLS and CDR2 as YYNGEE. The CDR3 is 13 amino acids. V dropped 6 bases and J dropped 8; count of bases not matched to a gene: 10. The CDR3: CASTRGASKGYTF. The CDR3 bases are TGTGCCAGCACCAGGGGGGCCTCAAAGGGCTACACCTTC.

The V call is TRBV7-8, the J call TRBJ2-1; D is perhaps TRBD2 (5 bases). In germline, CDR1 is SGHVS, CDR2 FQNEAQ. V lost 4 bases to trimming and J lost 9 bases, with 19 bases between them. The CDR3 consists of 15 residues. Here the CDR3 reads CASSYTALALFEQFF. The CDR3 DNA follows: TGTGCCAGCAGCTACACGGCCCTAGCCCTGTTTGAGCAGTTCTTC. The variable domain in full, with the rest retrieved from reference TRBV7-8 and TRBJ2-1, is GAGVSQSPRYKVAKRGQDVALRCDPISGHVSLFWYQQALGQGPEFLTYFQNEAQLDKSGLPSDRFFAERPEGSVSTLKIQRTQQEDSAVYLCASSYTALALFEQFFGPGTRLTVL.

The chain is built from TRBV7-3 and TRBJ2-2; TRBD2 matches at 7 bases. Trimming cost V 5 bases and J 5 bases; bases outside gene matches: 11. CDR1 SGHTA and CDR2 FQGTGA come from the germline V gene. The CDR3 has 16 amino acids. Here the CDR3 DNA reads TGTGCCAGCAGCCACCCAGGCGGGAGCGGTACCGGGGAGCTGTTTTTT. Translation gives CASSHPGGSGTGELFF. Looking up the rest from reference TRBV7-3 and TRBJ2-2 gives the full variable domain: GAGVSQTPSNKVTEKGKYVELRCDPISGHTALYWYRQSLGQGPEFLIYFQGTGAADDSGLPNDRFFAVRPEGSVSTLKIQRTERGDSAVYLCASSHPGGSGTGELFFGEGSRLTVL.

In regard to this clone: This sample also contains other DNA sequences that code for the same CDR3. V gene TRBV2 combines with J gene TRBJ2-7, with 10 bases identical to TRBD1. Per germline, CDR1 SNHLY and CDR2 FYNNEI. CDR3 size: 15 residues. The CDR3 loop is CSQGEGRQGAYEQYF. The CDR3 coding sequence is TGTTCGCAGGGAGAGGGGCGACAGGGGGCATACGAGCAGTACTTC.

This clone has a single count. The rearrangement links TRBV5-4 to TRBJ2-7; TRBD1 agrees at 7 bases. This CDR3 has 15 amino acids. CDR1 is SGHNT, CDR2 YYREEE, per germline (reference sequence). J was trimmed by 2 bases and V by 4 bases; bases with no gene match: 9. The CDR3 here is CASSPGTALTYEQYF. CDR3 nucleotides: TGTGCCAGCAGCCCCGGGACAGCACTGACCTACGAGCAGTACTTC.

A note on this clone: A junction end diverges from the germline sequence, so it may reflect a read error. This sequence joins TRBV5-4 and TRBJ2-1; 13 nucleotides agree with TRBD2. CDR3 length equals 16 residues. Per the germline V gene, CDR1 is SGHNT and CDR2 is YYREEE (reference sequence). The CDR3: CASSQQLAGGPDEQFF. CDR3 coding DNA: TGCGCCAGCAGCCAACAACTAGCGGGAGGGCCCGATGAGCAGTTCTTC.

This clone turned up a few times. The chain combines TRBV9 with TRBJ1-2; 8 bases map to TRBD1. The CDR3 has 15 residues. Trimming removed 0 bases from V and 7 bases from J; junction bases left unmatched: 8. Germline-derived CDR1 and CDR2 are SGDLS and YYNGEE. CDR3: CASSVAVPGGSGYTF. CDR3 sequence (DNA): TGTGCCAGCAGCGTAGCCGTCCCAGGGGGCTCTGGCTACACCTTC. The whole variable domain, filled in from reference TRBV9 and TRBJ1-2, reads DSGVTQTPKHLITATGQRVTLRCSPRSGDLSVYWYQQSLDQGLQFLIQYYNGEERAKGNILERFSAQQFPDLHSELNLSSLELGDSALYFCASSVAVPGGSGYTFGSGTRLTVV.

The chain carries TRBV7-2 and TRBJ2-7; TRBD1 matches 9 bases. Germline lookup yields CDR1 SGHTA and CDR2 FQGNSA. The CDR3 is 13 amino acids. J lost 6 bases, V lost 5 bases, and 5 bases had no gene match. CDR3 loop: CASSPGTGSEQYF. In nucleotides, the CDR3 is TGTGCCAGCAGCCCGGGGACAGGGAGCGAGCAGTACTTC.

V and J are TRBV27 and TRBJ2-7; a possible D gene is TRBD2 (5 bases). This CDR3 spans 15 amino acids. V shed 4 bases and J shed 4 bases, with 17 bases lying between them. Germline CDR1 is MNHEY and CDR2 is SMNVEV (reference sequence). The CDR3 bases are TGTGCCAGCAGTTCCCCCCGGGATCTGGGGTACGAGCAGTACTTC. It codes for CASSSPRDLGYEQYF.

The gene calls are TRBV28 and TRBJ1-5; possible D gene TRBD1, 6 bases. V shed 6 bases and J shed 6 bases, with 15 bases lying between them. Germline V gene sequence: CDR1 MDHEN, CDR2 SYDVKM. CDR3 size: 14 residues. For the CDR3, the DNA is TGTGCCAGCAGAATAGGGGGTACTCTTCAGCCCCAGCATTTT. Amino acid sequence: CASRIGGTLQPQHF.

The genes are TRBV27 and TRBJ2-7, with TRBD2 as a possible D gene (6 bases). There are 14 residues in the CDR3. Germline assignment: CDR1 MNHEY and CDR2 SMNVEV (reference sequence). Trimming left V 0 bases short and J 3 bases short, with 9 bases between. The CDR3 DNA reads as TGTGCCAGCAGTTTATCGGTGGGGGGCTACGAGCAGTACTTC. Protein sequence: CASSLSVGGYEQYF.

The sample holds one count of this clone. The sample carries other DNA sequences with the same CDR3. The chain couples TRBV11-1 to TRBJ2-7, with 8 positions matching TRBD1. Unmatched junction bases numbered 6, after V lost 6 bases and J lost 5 bases. Per the germline V gene, CDR1 is SGHAT and CDR2 is FQDESV (reference sequence). The CDR3 is made up of 13 amino acids. Here the CDR3 DNA reads TGTGCCAGCAGAGGGACAGGCCCCCACGAGCAGTACTTC. Protein product: CASRGTGPHEQYF.

The chain's CDR3 is CASSQAWGQGEKLFF. CDR3 nucleotides: TGTGCCAGCAGCCAGGCGTGGGGACAGGGGGAAAAACTGTTTTTT. This chain links TRBV27 with TRBJ1-4; 10 bases align to TRBD1. Germline V CDR1 and CDR2: MNHEY, SMNVEV (reference sequence). This CDR3 is 15 amino acids long. V lost 6 bases, J lost 8 bases, and 9 bases stayed unmatched.

This sequence joins TRBV29-1 and TRBJ1-1; 11 nucleotides agree with TRBD1. The germline gives CDR1 SQVTM, CDR2 ANQGSEA. With 5 bases clipped from V and 4 bases from J, the junction kept 27 bases outside the gene matches. This CDR3 has 21 residues. This chain's CDR3 is CSVSPLRTFAGTGGLGTEAFF. The DNA of the CDR3 is TGCAGCGTTAGCCCCCTCAGAACGTTTGCCGGGACAGGGGGGCTGGGCACTGAAGCTTTCTTT.

CDR3 protein: CASRGGGDTIYF. DNA of the CDR3: TGTGCCAGCAGAGGGGGCGGGGACACCATATATTTT. The chain couples TRBV27 to TRBJ1-3, with 7 bases aligning to TRBD1. The CDR3 runs 12 residues. CDR1 MNHEY and CDR2 SMNVEV come from the germline V gene (reference sequence). Losses at the gene ends were 6 bases for V and 8 bases for J; bases not matched to a gene: 4.

This chain connects TRBV2 to TRBJ2-1; possible D gene TRBD2, 6 bases. Trimming took 0 bases from V and 5 from J, leaving 11 bases between them. CDR3 length: 15 residues. Germline V gene data show CDR1 as SNHLY and CDR2 as FYNNEI. For the CDR3, the DNA is TGTGCCAGCAGTGAAGCTAGCAGGGAGGACAATGAGCAGTTCTTC. Translating it yields CASSEASREDNEQFF.

The chain couples TRBV11-3 to TRBJ2-1; 11 bases are a match to TRBD2. CDR3 size: 20 residues. J lost 8 bases, V lost 5 bases, and 23 bases had no gene match. Per germline, CDR1 SGHNT and CDR2 YENEEA. In DNA form, the CDR3 reads TGTGCCAGCAGCCGAGGGACGGGGGGAGGGCTAGCGGGAGGACTCTATGAGCAGTTCTTC. The encoded protein is CASSRGTGGGLAGGLYEQFF.

The chain has TRBV5-1 and TRBJ2-2; no firm D call. The ends were cut back, 3 bases at V and 3 bases at J, with 6 bases in the middle. The CDR3 consists of 13 residues. Germline CDR1 SGHRS, CDR2 YFSETQ. The CDR3 nucleotides read TGCGCCAGCAGCTCACAAGACACCGGGGAGCTGTTTTTT. Amino acids: CASSSQDTGELFF. Using reference TRBV5-1 and TRBJ2-2 for the parts outside the CDR3, the full variable domain is KAGVTQTPRYLIKTRGQQVTLSCSPISGHRSVSWYQQTPGQGLQFLFEYFSETQRNKGNFPGRFSGRQFSNSRSEMNVSTLELGDSALYLCASSSQDTGELFFGEGSRLTVL.

V usage is TRBV18 and J usage is TRBJ2-1; D is perhaps TRBD2 (6 bases). This CDR3 comprises 17 residues. In germline, CDR1 is KGHSH, CDR2 LQKENI. Trimming removed 1 base at V and 2 bases at J, with 15 bases between. The CDR3 DNA reads TGTGCCAGCTCACCACTCCCCAGCGGGCCTCCCTACAATGAGCAGTTCTTC. Its protein product is CASSPLPSGPPYNEQFF.

The J gene is TRBJ2-2, the V gene TRBV6-5; D is perhaps TRBD1 (6 bases). Germline CDR1 MNHEY, CDR2 SVGAGI. This CDR3 spans 14 amino acids. V lost 4 bases to trimming and J lost 4 bases, with 10 bases between them. This CDR3 is CASSFNRATGELFF. Here the CDR3 DNA reads TGTGCCAGCAGTTTTAACAGGGCCACCGGGGAGCTGTTTTTT.

This chain uses TRBV7-9 with TRBJ2-5; 7 bases are a match to TRBD2. Germline V lookup: CDR1 SEHNR, CDR2 FQNEAQ (reference sequence). V lost 1 base and J lost 2; bases outside the gene matches: 10. CDR3 length: 17 residues. The CDR3 DNA reads TGTGCCAGCAGCTTAGTGGCGGCTAGCGGAACGCAAGAGACCCAGTACTTC. This translates into CASSLVAASGTQETQYF.